These T cell receptor beta chains were read from a single sample in a study of blood T cells in healthy people across ages. TCRdb re-called the 5' RACE reads through MiXCR, storing one row per CDR3 protein. There are about 1.6 million distinct CDR3 sequences in the sample; approximately 32% occur only once, and about 11% lies in the top ten. The sample comprised blood. Receptors were obtained from a young woman in good health. Each CDR3 is given with its conserved first and last residue. The D gene is left open where the match is weak. Expanded clones are given a class, and other clones once, few, many or no size at all.

TRBD1,TRBV20-1,TRBJ2-1,few,TGCAGTGCTGCCGGGACAGAGCCCTACAATGAGCAGTTCTTC,CSAAGTEPYNEQFF
.,TRBV20-1,TRBJ2-1,.,TGCAGTGCTAGAGTGAGGTCCTACAATGAGCAGTTCTTC,CSARVRSYNEQFF
.,TRBV25-1,TRBJ1-2,.,TGTGCCAGCAGGCCTCTAGACGCTCTCAACTACACCTTC,CASRPLDALNYTF
TRBD2,TRBV3-1,TRBJ2-5,.,TGTGCCAGCAGCCAGCCAGCGGGGGGCCAAGAGACCCAGTACTTC,CASSQPAGGQETQYF
TRBD1,TRBV6-1,TRBJ1-5,once,TGTGCCAGCAGTGAGTACAGGGGCGATCAGCCCCAGCATTTT,CASSEYRGDQPQHF
.,TRBV7-2,TRBJ2-5,many,TGTGCCAGCAGCTTAGAGGTTGCGACCCAGTACTTC,CASSLEVATQYF
TRBD1,TRBV7-3,TRBJ2-5,.,TGTGCCAGCAGCGCCTCCAGGGGGCGATTAGAGACCCAGTACTTC,CASSASRGRLETQYF
.,TRBV7-6,TRBJ2-5,.,TGTGCCAGCAGCTTAGCTCCAGGCCTAGGAATACAAGAGACCCAGTACTTC,CASSLAPGLGIQETQYF
.,TRBV28,TRBJ2-4,.,TGTGCCAGCAGTTTATCAGCGGAAAACATTCAGTACTTC,CASSLSAENIQYF
TRBD1,TRBV6-1,TRBJ1-5,many,TGTGCCGGGACAGTGAATAGCAATCAGCCCCAGCATTTT,CAGTVNSNQPQHF
TRBD2,TRBV5-1,TRBJ2-7,.,TGCGCCAGCAGCTTGACGTTGGCTAGCGGAATACCCTACGAGCAGTACTTC,CASSLTLASGIPYEQYF
TRBD2,TRBV10-2,TRBJ2-2,.,TGCGCCAGCAGCCCGACGAGCGGGAGAAACACCGGGGAGCTGTTTTTT,CASSPTSGRNTGELFF
TRBD2,TRBV3-1,TRBJ2-1,.,TGTGCCAGCAGCCAAGGGTCACTAGCGGGAGGGCATGGGCAGTTCTTC,CASSQGSLAGGHGQFF
.,TRBV5-1,TRBJ1-2,.,TGCGCCAGCAGCTTGGGGTCGGGGCTGGAGGATGGCTACACCTTC,CASSLGSGLEDGYTF
TRBD2,TRBV6-1,TRBJ2-1,.,TGTGCCAGCAGTGAACGGGAGGGCCTAGGAAATGAGCAGTTCTTC,CASSEREGLGNEQFF
TRBD1,TRBV10-3,TRBJ2-7,many,TGTGCCATCAGTGAGTCTTCAGGGGGAGACTCCTACGAGCAGTACTTC,CAISESSGGDSYEQYF
.,TRBV20-1,TRBJ2-7,many,TGCAGTGCTAGGGAGGTAGCAGGGGCCAGCTCCTACGAGCAGTACTTC,CSAREVAGASSYEQYF
.,TRBV7-8,TRBJ1-2,many,TGTGCCAGCAGCTTAGCGCTGGTGGATGGCTACACCTTC,CASSLALVDGYTF
TRBD1,TRBV18,TRBJ1-2,few,TGTGCCAGCTCACCTCGGACAGGGGCGGACGGCTACACCTTC,CASSPRTGADGYTF
.,TRBV7-6,TRBJ1-1,.,TGTGCCAGCAGCTTAGCAGGGGGAGGTGAAGTTTTCTTT,CASSLAGGGEVFF
.,TRBV29-1,TRBJ2-3,.,TGCAGCGTAGGGGGTGGCGTAGGCACAGATACGCAGTATTTT,CSVGGGVGTDTQYF
TRBD1,TRBV4-1,TRBJ2-7,many,TGCGCCAGCAGCCAAGACCCCGGGACAGGGGGCTACGAGCAGTACTTC,CASSQDPGTGGYEQYF
TRBD2,TRBV20-1,TRBJ2-7,.,TGCAGTGCCTCGGACAGCGGGGGCTCCTACGAGCAGTACTTC,CSASDSGGSYEQYF
.,TRBV25-1,TRBJ2-1,.,TGTGCCAGCCGTCTGGAGGTGGGGGGCCCTGCCAATGAGCAGTTCTTC,CASRLEVGGPANEQFF
.,TRBV30,TRBJ1-5,once,TGTGCCTGGAGTTTAGGGGAGGCTCAGCCCCAGCATTTT,CAWSLGEAQPQHF
.,TRBV27,TRBJ1-4,.,TGTGCCAGCAGTTTAACCCAGACTGCAACTAATGAAAAACTGTTTTTT,CASSLTQTATNEKLFF
.,TRBV21-1,TRBJ1-6,.,TGTGCCAGCAGCAAAGTTGCCCGACAGGTGGAAACCACCTATAATTCACCCCTCCACTTT,CASSKVARQVETTYNSPLHF
.,TRBV30,TRBJ1-5,.,TGTGCCTGGAGGCACCGCGGGGGGAGGAGAGGCAATCAGCCCCAGCATTTT,CAWRHRGGRRGNQPQHF
TRBD2,TRBV7-2,TRBJ2-1,.,TGTGCCAGCAGCATACTCAGGAGAGCGGGGGACCGAAGCTCCTACAATGAGCAGTTCTTC,CASSILRRAGDRSSYNEQFF
.,TRBV29-1,TRBJ2-7,many,TGCAGCGTTGTTTCGACAGGTCTAGGGAATGGCGAGCAGTACTTC,CSVVSTGLGNGEQYF
TRBD1,TRBV5-5,TRBJ1-5,.,TGTGCCAGCAGCTTGGCAGGGACAGTCGATCAGCCCCAGCATTTT,CASSLAGTVDQPQHF
TRBD1,TRBV6-1,TRBJ1-2,many,TGTGCCAGCAGTGAAGGGACAGGGGGACACGGCTATGGCTACACCTTC,CASSEGTGGHGYGYTF
TRBD2,TRBV5-1,TRBJ2-1,.,TGCGCCAGCAACCCCGGGAGGGAGAGCTACAATGAGCAGTTCTTC,CASNPGRESYNEQFF
TRBD2,TRBV9,TRBJ2-1,.,TGTGCCAGCAGCACCCAAGGGGGGGGACTAGCCAGCGAGCAGTTCTTC,CASSTQGGGLASEQFF
.,TRBV29-1,TRBJ1-1,few,TGCAGCGCCCCCGGGGGGAAGAACACTGAAGCTTTCTTT,CSAPGGKNTEAFF
.,TRBV29-1,TRBJ1-1,.,TGCAGCGTTGGACCCACGGTGGATGGGAACACTGAAGCTTTCTTT,CSVGPTVDGNTEAFF
.,TRBV27,TRBJ2-4,.,TGTGCCAGCAGTGCCAGGGGTCCAACCAAAAACATTCAGTACTTC,CASSARGPTKNIQYF
.,TRBV7-9,TRBJ1-1,.,TGTGCCAGCAGCCAGGCGGTGGGGACATCTGAAGCTTTCTTT,CASSQAVGTSEAFF
.,TRBV20-1,TRBJ1-2,.,TGCAGTGCTGCGGTGGGCAGTAACTATGGCTACACCTTC,CSAAVGSNYGYTF
.,TRBV27,TRBJ2-5,.,TGTGCCAGCAGTTTATATCCTGGGGCGGGAGAGACCCAGTACTTC,CASSLYPGAGETQYF
.,TRBV20-1,TRBJ2-4,.,TGCAGCGCCCGAGGTGACAACCCGCAAAACATTCAGTACTTC,CSARGDNPQNIQYF
.,TRBV4-1,TRBJ1-1,few,TGCGCCAGCAGCCGCGCGGGCGTAAGACAGAACATGAACACTGAAGCTTTCTTT,CASSRAGVRQNMNTEAFF
TRBD1,TRBV20-1,TRBJ2-7,few,TGCAGTGCTAGAGTTCGGACAGGACACCTCTCCCCCCTCTACGAGCAGTACTTC,CSARVRTGHLSPLYEQYF
TRBD2,TRBV13,TRBJ2-5,few,TGTGCCAGCAGCTTAGACCGGACTAGCGGGCAAGAGACCCAGTACTTC,CASSLDRTSGQETQYF
.,TRBV6-5,TRBJ2-5,few,TGTGCCAGCAGTTACGGGTCCAACCTCCAGGAGACCCAGTACTTC,CASSYGSNLQETQYF
TRBD2,TRBV7-6,TRBJ2-7,.,TGTGCCAGCAGCTTAGTTGGGAGGGAGATGGGGCAGGTCTCCTACGAGCAGTACTTC,CASSLVGREMGQVSYEQYF
.,TRBV28,TRBJ2-7,few,TGTGCCAGCGAGGGACATTTCTCCTACGAGCAGTACTTC,CASEGHFSYEQYF
TRBD2,TRBV28,TRBJ2-1,.,TGTGCCAGCAGTTTCGATGGCCGGGAGGGATTTGTGAACAATGAGCAGTTCTTC,CASSFDGREGFVNNEQFF
TRBD1,TRBV9,TRBJ2-7,.,TGTGCCAGCAGCCCCCGACAGGGGGGAGGCGAGCAGTACTTC,CASSPRQGGGEQYF
.,TRBV4-1,TRBJ2-6,.,TGCGCCAGCAGCCCCTTTGGGGCCAACGTCCTGACTTTC,CASSPFGANVLTF
.,TRBV7-9,TRBJ2-3,few,TGTGCCGTTCCCTCGGGGGAAGGGGGAGATACGCAGTATTTT,CAVPSGEGGDTQYF
TRBD1,TRBV2,TRBJ2-5,.,TGTGCCAGCAGTGATTTGCATCTGAGGGACAGAGACGACCAAGAGACCCAGTACTTC,CASSDLHLRDRDDQETQYF
.,TRBV7-3,TRBJ2-5,many,TGTGCCAGCAGCCCGAGCTGGGGGGAGACCCAGTACTTC,CASSPSWGETQYF